The entry below gives a single T cell receptor beta chain sequence along with its context. The antigen is not known. CDR1 is MDHEN, CDR2 SYDVKM, per germline. V was clipped by 5 bases and J by 4 bases; unmatched bases: 8. The CDR3 spans 15 residues. Here immunoSEQ multiplex PCR was the method, and the copy in TCRdb shows in-frame clones only, minus some. The sample carries 90,000 or so clones, 65% to 90% recorded once. The data are from a study of T cell responses to AZD1222 COVID-19 vaccine. Findings and limits, study-wide: Possibly, clonal diversity was underestimated; donors were largely white British and included more females.

This sequence was found in an adult in good health. The chain recombines TRBV28 with TRBJ1-2, with 9 bases matching TRBD1. Material: peripheral blood, obtained on day 0 of AZD1222 vaccination. The CDR3 coding sequence is TGTGCCAGCAGTGCCGGGACAGGGAGGGCCTATGGCTACACCTTC. It translates to CASSAGTGRAYGYTF.